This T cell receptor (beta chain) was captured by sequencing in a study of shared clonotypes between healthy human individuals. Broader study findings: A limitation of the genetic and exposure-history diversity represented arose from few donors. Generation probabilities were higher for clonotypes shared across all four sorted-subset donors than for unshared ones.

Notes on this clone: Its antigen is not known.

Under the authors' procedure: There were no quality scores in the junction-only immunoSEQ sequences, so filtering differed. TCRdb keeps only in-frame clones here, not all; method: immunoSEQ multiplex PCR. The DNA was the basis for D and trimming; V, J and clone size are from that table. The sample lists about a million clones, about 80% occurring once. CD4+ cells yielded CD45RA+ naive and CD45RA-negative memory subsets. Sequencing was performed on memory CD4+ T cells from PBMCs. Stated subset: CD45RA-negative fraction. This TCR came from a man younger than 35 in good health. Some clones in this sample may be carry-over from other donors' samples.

The CDR3: CASSQSSRERRKYSYEQYF. The CDR3 region has the DNA TGCGCCAGCAGTCAATCGAGTCGGGAGCGCCGAAAGTACTCCTACGAGCAGTACTTC. The V call is TRBV23-1, the J call TRBJ2-7; weak D call: TRBD2 (6 bases). TRBV23-1 is an ORF; its function is uncertain. CDR3 length equals 19 residues. The V gene lost 0 bases and the J gene lost 0 bases, with 21 bases spanning the gap.